This is a list of T cell receptor beta chains from one sample in a study of T cells in Graves' hyperthyroidism and ophthalmopathy. TCRdb reprocessed the multiplex PCR reads with MiXCR, giving one entry per CDR3 protein. The table shows over 400,000 distinct CDR3 sequences, with roughly 23% occurring only once. The sequencing input was blood. These receptors were obtained from a woman in her sixties or seventies with Graves' ophthalmopathy. Both conserved end residues are part of each CDR3. D genes are given only for firm matches. The size entry is marked missing in some rows and otherwise reads once, few, many or a size class.

d_call j_call clone_size v_call cdr3_aa cdr3_nt
NA TRBJ1-1 many TRBV20-1 CSAQGESVNTEAFF TGCAGTGCTCAAGGGGAGAGCGTGAACACTGAAGCTTTCTTT
NA TRBJ1-1 NA TRBV7-9 CASSFSSLMNTEAFF TGTGCCAGCAGCTTTAGTAGCCTTATGAACACTGAAGCTTTCTTT
NA TRBJ2-1 NA TRBV27 CASSLLEIGRGNEQFF TGTGCCAGCAGTTTATTAGAGATTGGGAGGGGGAATGAGCAGTTCTTC
TRBD2 TRBJ2-7 NA TRBV20-1 CSASQRSGMSGEQYF TGCAGTGCTAGCCAGAGGAGCGGGATGAGTGGGGAGCAGTACTTC
NA TRBJ2-1 NA TRBV11-2 CASTPEGGSGYVSYNEQFF TGTGCCAGCACCCCTGAAGGCGGTAGCGGATACGTCTCCTACAATGAGCAGTTCTTC
TRBD2 TRBJ2-1 few TRBV2 CASIRGDNEQFF TGTGCCAGCATCCGGGGGGACAATGAGCAGTTCTTC
TRBD1 TRBJ2-7 many TRBV12-3/TRBV12-4 CASSKQGAGEQYF TGTGCCAGCAGTAAACAGGGGGCCGGCGAGCAGTACTTC
NA TRBJ1-4 many TRBV4-3 CASSQERSEKLFF TGCGCCAGCAGCCAAGAGCGAAGCGAAAAACTGTTTTTT
TRBD1 TRBJ1-1 NA TRBV3-1 CASSLRTGGEAFF TGTGCCAGCAGCCTCCGGACAGGAGGTGAAGCTTTCTTT
TRBD1 TRBJ1-2 few TRBV30 CAWSALGTGYGYTF TGTGCCTGGAGTGCTCTTGGGACAGGCTATGGCTACACCTTC
TRBD2 TRBJ2-3 many TRBV7-2 CASSSTLSGRDTQYF TGTGCCAGCAGCTCAACGTTGAGCGGGAGAGATACGCAGTATTTT
NA TRBJ2-7 many TRBV10-3 CAISDGTFDEQYF TGTGCCATCAGTGACGGGACATTCGACGAGCAGTACTTC
NA TRBJ1-2 NA TRBV6-1 CASSRTQGPNYGYTF TGTGCCAGCAGTCGAACACAGGGACCTAACTATGGCTACACCTTC
TRBD1 TRBJ2-2 few TRBV7-3 CASSLSPGQGAIGELFF TGTGCCAGCAGCTTAAGCCCGGGACAGGGGGCTATCGGGGAGCTGTTTTTT
NA TRBJ1-5 NA TRBV5-5 CASSLGGSVNQPQHF TGTGCCAGCAGCTTGGGGGGGTCCGTCAATCAGCCCCAGCATTTT
TRBD2 TRBJ2-3 few TRBV20-1 CSARSPGTSGRARSSTDTQYF TGCAGTGCTAGATCCCCGGGGACTAGCGGGAGGGCCCGTTCGAGCACAGATACGCAGTATTTT
NA TRBJ1-1 NA TRBV10-2 CASSEERSSTEAFF TGCGCCAGCAGTGAGGAACGTAGCTCCACTGAAGCTTTCTTT
NA TRBJ1-1 NA TRBV28 CASSLWSDSMNTEAFF TGTGCCAGCAGTTTATGGTCAGACAGCATGAACACTGAAGCTTTCTTT
NA TRBJ2-7 NA TRBV6-1 CASRLSGAGGWEQYF TGTGCCAGCAGGTTGTCAGGGGCCGGAGGATGGGAGCAGTACTTC
TRBD1 TRBJ1-6 few TRBV28 CASSLSPGGQGASPLRHF TGTGCCAGCAGTTTATCTCCCGGGGGACAGGGAGCCTCTCCCCTTCGCCACTTT
NA TRBJ1-5 NA TRBV7-2 CASSLAGVNWGPGSNSNQPQHF TGTGCCAGCAGCTTAGCGGGGGTTAATTGGGGACCAGGGAGCAATAGCAATCAGCCCCAGCATTTT
NA TRBJ1-1 many TRBV11-2 CASSSIRTAKWNEAFF TGTGCCAGCAGCTCAATCCGGACCGCGAAGTGGAATGAAGCTTTCTTT
NA TRBJ1-5 NA TRBV18 CASSPQAGQPQHF TGTGCCAGCTCACCTCAGGCAGGTCAGCCCCAGCATTTT
NA TRBJ2-1 NA TRBV30 CAWRRRGLDEQFF TGTGCCTGGAGGCGGAGGGGCCTTGATGAGCAGTTCTTC
TRBD1 TRBJ2-2 NA TRBV5-4 CASRPADRAAGQLFF TGTGCCAGCAGGCCGGCGGACAGGGCGGCCGGGCAGCTGTTTTTT
NA TRBJ2-3 many TRBV24-1 CATSDFRGNTQYF TGTGCCACCAGTGATTTTAGGGGAAATACGCAGTATTTT
NA TRBJ2-3 NA TRBV9 CASSVRWTDTQYF TGTGCCAGCAGCGTTAGATGGACAGATACGCAGTATTTT
NA TRBJ2-5 NA TRBV7-2 CASSQGGRQETQYF TGTGCCAGCAGCCAGGGGGGGCGTCAAGAGACCCAGTACTTC
NA TRBJ2-7 many TRBV12-3/TRBV12-4 CASSPRLAYYRSYEQYF TGTGCCAGCAGTCCCCGCCTCGCTTACTATCGATCCTACGAGCAGTACTTC
NA TRBJ2-5 many TRBV24-1 CATSPGPVRETQYF TGTGCCACCAGTCCGGGCCCGGTGCGGGAGACCCAGTACTTC
NA TRBJ2-5 NA TRBV29-1 CSVEGDQETQYF TGCAGCGTTGAGGGGGACCAAGAGACCCAGTACTTC
NA TRBJ2-3 few TRBV6-6 CASSYHTSYTQYF TGTGCCAGCAGTTACCACACTAGCTATACGCAGTATTTT
TRBD2 TRBJ2-1 NA TRBV10-3 CAISNFPDRVGLAGPGSQFF TGTGCCATCAGTAACTTCCCGGACAGGGTGGGACTAGCGGGACCGGGGTCGCAGTTCTTC
NA TRBJ2-5 NA TRBV6-1 CATRAQKRETQYF TGTGCCACCCGGGCCCAGAAGCGGGAGACCCAGTACTTC
NA TRBJ2-3 many TRBV28 CATREGGDTQYF TGTGCCACCAGGGAGGGGGGGGATACGCAGTATTTT
NA TRBJ1-4 NA TRBV7-9 CASSAPWSSNEKLFF TGTGCCAGCAGCGCCCCCTGGAGTAGTAATGAAAAACTGTTTTTT
NA TRBJ2-5 NA TRBV3-1 CASSQDINSGPQETQYF TGTGCCAGCAGCCAAGATATCAATAGCGGCCCCCAAGAGACCCAGTACTTC
NA TRBJ2-3 NA TRBV3-1 CASSQVNEEYTDTQYF TGTGCCAGCAGCCAAGTAAACGAGGAGTACACAGATACGCAGTATTTT
NA TRBJ2-7 NA TRBV2 CASSEYQSYEQYF TGTGCCAGCAGTGAGTATCAGAGCTACGAGCAGTACTTC
TRBD2 TRBJ2-7 many TRBV6-2/TRBV6-3 CASNPLAGGSYEQYF TGTGCCAGCAATCCCCTAGCGGGAGGGTCCTACGAGCAGTACTTC
NA TRBJ1-1 NA TRBV6-2/TRBV6-3 CASWGRVSEAFF TGTGCCAGTTGGGGGCGGGTATCTGAAGCTTTCTTT
TRBD1 TRBJ2-5 NA TRBV4-3 CASSQDGTATQETQYF TGCGCCAGCAGCCAAGATGGGACAGCCACACAAGAGACCCAGTACTTC
NA TRBJ1-5 few TRBV28 CASIPIGGPRGNQPQHF TGTGCCAGCATCCCCATCGGGGGGCCACGGGGCAATCAGCCCCAGCATTTT
TRBD1 TRBJ1-6 NA TRBV7-2 CASSFSRVNRGSNSPLHF TGTGCCAGCAGCTTTAGTAGGGTAAACAGGGGTTCTAATTCACCCCTCCACTTT
NA TRBJ2-1 few TRBV15 CATNEPGSFSYNEQFF TGTGCCACCAATGAACCGGGATCCTTCTCCTACAATGAGCAGTTCTTC
NA TRBJ2-1 many TRBV2 CASSAPDAYNEQFF TGTGCCAGCAGTGCACCGGACGCCTACAATGAGCAGTTCTTC
NA TRBJ2-1 NA TRBV20-1 CSARLGSPSGHEQFF TGCAGTGCTAGGTTAGGAAGTCCTTCGGGTCACGAGCAGTTCTTC
NA TRBJ2-2 few TRBV6-1 CASSGPRGTGELFF TGTGCCAGCAGTGGTCCTAGGGGCACCGGGGAGCTGTTTTTT
NA TRBJ2-1 NA TRBV27 CASRRDPFINEQFF TGTGCCAGCAGGAGGGACCCCTTTATTAATGAGCAGTTCTTC
NA TRBJ1-3 many TRBV28 CASSTHGGRDRNTIYF TGTGCCAGCAGTACCCATGGAGGTCGGGATAGAAACACCATATATTTT